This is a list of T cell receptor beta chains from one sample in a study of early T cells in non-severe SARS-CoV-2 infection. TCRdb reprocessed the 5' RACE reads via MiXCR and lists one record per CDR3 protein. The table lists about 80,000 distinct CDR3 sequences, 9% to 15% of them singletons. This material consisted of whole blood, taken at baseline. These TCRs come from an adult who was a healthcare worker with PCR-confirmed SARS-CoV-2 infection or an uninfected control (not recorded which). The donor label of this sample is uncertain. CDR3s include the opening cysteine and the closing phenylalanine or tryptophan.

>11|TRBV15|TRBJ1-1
CATARNTEAFF
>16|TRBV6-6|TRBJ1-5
CASSYSTGGNNQPQHF
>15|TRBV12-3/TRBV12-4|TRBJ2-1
CASTHRQGSYNEQFF
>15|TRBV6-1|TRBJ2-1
CASSGVAGGRYEQFF
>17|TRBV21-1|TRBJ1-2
CASSKALGGRAESGYTF
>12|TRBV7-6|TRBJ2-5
CASSLMQETQYF
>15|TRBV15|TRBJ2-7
CATSSGTGGTYEQYF
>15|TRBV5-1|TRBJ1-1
CASSFGEGKHTEAFF
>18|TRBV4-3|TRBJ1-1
CASSQDRSTGHLNTEAFF
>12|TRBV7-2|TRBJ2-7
CASSFPDSEQYF
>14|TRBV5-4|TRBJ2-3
CASMGDPSTDTQYF
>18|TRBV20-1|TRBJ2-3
CSASSLPQGKEEADTQYF
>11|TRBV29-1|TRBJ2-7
CSVAVYRVKYF
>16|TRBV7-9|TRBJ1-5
CASSPVEAGANQPQHF
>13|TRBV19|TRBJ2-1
CASSSTGGNEQFF
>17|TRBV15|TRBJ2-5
CATNGQGALFGQETQYF
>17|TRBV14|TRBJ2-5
CASSQGLQGARVETQYF
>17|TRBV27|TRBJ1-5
CASRVSQGGVSNQPQHF
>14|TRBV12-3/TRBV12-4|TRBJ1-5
CASSRGTGVQPQHF
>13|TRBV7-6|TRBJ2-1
CASSFLPGNEQFF
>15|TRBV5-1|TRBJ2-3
CASSLAQVSTDTQYF
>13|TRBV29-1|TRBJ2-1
CSVDFGENNEQFF
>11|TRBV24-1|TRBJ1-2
CATSDSYGYTF
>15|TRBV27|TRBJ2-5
CASSSLAGVRETQYF
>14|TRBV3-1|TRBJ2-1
CASGSSGSVHEQFF
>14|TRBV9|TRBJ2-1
CASSARGGQNEQFF
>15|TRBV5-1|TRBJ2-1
CASSSKQGWGNEQFF
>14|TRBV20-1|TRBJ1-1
CSARDPGQGVEAFF
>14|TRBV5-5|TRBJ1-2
CASSENSANYGYTF
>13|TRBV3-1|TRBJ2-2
CASSQAGAGELFF
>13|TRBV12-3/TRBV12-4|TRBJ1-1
CASSLGPGGEAFF
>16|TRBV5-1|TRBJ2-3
CASSLDGGGGGDTQYF
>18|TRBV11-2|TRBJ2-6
CASSLFTGGLSGANVLTF
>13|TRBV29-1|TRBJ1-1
CSVEEAGNTEAFF
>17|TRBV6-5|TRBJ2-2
CASSTERGIGNTGELFF
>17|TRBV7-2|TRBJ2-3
CASSLRSLAGRTDTQYF
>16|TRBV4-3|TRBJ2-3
CASSHVASGSPDTQYF
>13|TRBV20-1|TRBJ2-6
CSALDPGANVLTF
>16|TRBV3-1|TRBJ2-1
CASSQGQSRPYNEQFF
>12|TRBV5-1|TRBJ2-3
CASSLNTDTQYF
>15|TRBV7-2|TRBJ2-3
CASSLGRGLVDTQYF
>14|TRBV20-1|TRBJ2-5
CSAHPAGVKETQYF
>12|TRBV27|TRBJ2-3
CASSALGDTQYF
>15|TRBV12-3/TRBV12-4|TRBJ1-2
CASSLKQGVSYGYTF
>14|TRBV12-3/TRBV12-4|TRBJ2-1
CASSFAKMNNEQFF
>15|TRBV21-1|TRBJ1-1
CASKAVGGDGTEAFF
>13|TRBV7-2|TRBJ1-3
CASSSVLQNTIYF
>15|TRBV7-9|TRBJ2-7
CASSYETLGFYEQYF